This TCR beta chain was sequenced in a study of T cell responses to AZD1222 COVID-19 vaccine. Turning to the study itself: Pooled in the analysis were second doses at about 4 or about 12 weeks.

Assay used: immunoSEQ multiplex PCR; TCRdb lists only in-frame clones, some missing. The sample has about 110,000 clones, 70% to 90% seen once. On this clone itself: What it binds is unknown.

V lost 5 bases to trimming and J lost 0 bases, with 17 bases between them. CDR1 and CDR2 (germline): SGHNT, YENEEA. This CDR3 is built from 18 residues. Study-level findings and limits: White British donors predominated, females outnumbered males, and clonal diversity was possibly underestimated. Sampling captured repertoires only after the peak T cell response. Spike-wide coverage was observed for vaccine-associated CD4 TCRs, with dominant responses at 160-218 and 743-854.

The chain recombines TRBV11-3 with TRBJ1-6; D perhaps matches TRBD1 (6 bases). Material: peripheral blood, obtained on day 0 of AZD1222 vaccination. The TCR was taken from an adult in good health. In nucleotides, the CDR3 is TGTGCCAGCAGCATACAGGGCTCTCCGAGCTCCTATAATTCACCCCTCCACTTT. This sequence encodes CASSIQGSPSSYNSPLHF. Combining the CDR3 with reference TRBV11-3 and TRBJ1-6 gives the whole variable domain EAGVVQSPRYKIIEKKQPVAFWCNPISGHNTLYWYLQNLGQGPELLIRYENEEAVDDSQLPKDRFSAERLKGVDSTLKIQPAELGDSAVYLCASSIQGSPSSYNSPLHFGNGTRLTVT.